Listed here are 13 T cell receptor beta chains from one sample, sequenced in a study of graft-versus-host responses after intestinal transplantation. No antigens are known for them. Data came from immunoSEQ multiplex PCR; TCRdb stores just in-frame clones and leaves some out. The sample records 85,000 to 100,000 clones, approximately 90% being singletons. Specimen: unstimulated CD4+ T cells sorted from spleen or lymph node cells, collected before transplant. These receptors were obtained from a human donor who was the organ donor for an intestinal transplant.

V is TRBV2 and J is TRBJ2-7; 7 bases fit TRBD1. Germline CDR1 reads SNHLY; CDR2 reads FYNNEI. The CDR3 has 15 residues. J gave up 4 bases and V 1 base, and 7 bases lay outside the gene matches. The CDR3 DNA reads as TGTGCCAGCAGTGAAGGACAGCCAGGGGGATACGAGCAGTACTTC. The encoded protein is CASSEGQPGGYEQYF.

V is TRBV14 and J is TRBJ2-1; unclear D gene. Trimming removed 3 bases from V and 0 bases from J, with 12 bases in between. Germline lookup yields CDR1 SGHDN and CDR2 FVKESK. This CDR3 contains 16 residues. The CDR3 sequence is CASSQTMGLSYNEQFF. For the CDR3, the DNA is TGTGCCAGCAGCCAGACGATGGGCCTCTCCTACAATGAGCAGTTCTTC. Together with reference TRBV14 and TRBJ2-1, the CDR3 gives the full variable domain: EAGVTQFPSHSVIEKGQTVTLRCDPISGHDNLYWYRRVMGKEIKFLLHFVKESKQDESGMPNNRFLAERTGGTYSTLKVQPAELEDSGVYFCASSQTMGLSYNEQFFGPGTRLTVL.

The gene calls are TRBV7-9 and TRBJ2-3; D gene unclear. The V and J ends lost 5 bases and 0 bases respectively, with 12 bases between them. Germline V gene lookup returns CDR1 SEHNR and CDR2 FQNEAQ (reference sequence). The CDR3 spans 15 residues. CDR3 nucleotide sequence: TGTGCCAGCAGCCAGGTAGGCGTAAGCACAGATACGCAGTATTTT. Its translation: CASSQVGVSTDTQYF.

The chain joins TRBV6-1 to TRBJ1-1, with D possibly TRBD1 on 5 matching bases. Germline loops: CDR1 MNHNS, CDR2 SASEGT. V lost 6 bases to trimming and J lost 2 bases, with 10 bases between them. The CDR3 is 13 residues long. CDR3 sequence: CASRLQENTEAFF. The CDR3 nucleotides read TGTGCCAGCAGGCTACAGGAAAACACTGAAGCTTTCTTT.

This clone has only a few counts. The chain couples TRBV6-5 to TRBJ2-1, with D possibly matching TRBD2 (5 bases). Trimming removed 0 bases from V and 0 bases from J, with 9 bases in between. CDR1 and CDR2 from the germline V gene are MNHEY and SVGAGI. This CDR3 contains 16 residues. The CDR3, as DNA: TGTGCCAGCAGTTACTCGATCAGCGGCTCCTACAATGAGCAGTTCTTC. As protein: CASSYSISGSYNEQFF.

J is TRBJ2-2 and V is TRBV6-6; TRBD2 matches 8 bases. The length of the CDR3 is 14 residues. Germline V CDR1 and CDR2: MNHNY, SVGAGI (reference sequence). Trimming removed 7 bases from V and 4 bases from J; junction bases left unmatched: 5. CDR3 nucleotides: TGTGCCAGCACCCCAGCGGGAGTCACCGGGGAGCTGTTTTTT. Protein sequence: CASTPAGVTGELFF.

This chain uses TRBV18 with TRBJ2-1, with TRBD1 matching 7 bases. The V gene end was trimmed by 5 bases and the J gene end by 2 bases; junction bases not matched to a gene: 18. CDR3 length: 19 amino acids. Germline V gives CDR1 KGHSH, CDR2 LQKENI. The CDR3 loop reads CASSSLGTGQGVAYNEQFF. The CDR3 DNA sequence: TGTGCCAGCTCAAGTCTGGGGACCGGTCAGGGGGTAGCCTACAATGAGCAGTTCTTC.

The J gene is TRBJ1-2, the V gene TRBV27; weak D call: TRBD1 (5 bases). The germline CDR1 and CDR2 sequences are MNHEY and SMNVEV (reference sequence). V lost 5 bases, J lost 8 bases, and 33 bases lay in between. The CDR3 spans 19 residues. CDR3 region: CASSPYPPESGLRGSGYTF. Written as DNA, the CDR3 is TGTGCCAGCAGTCCTTACCCACCGGAATCAGGGTTAAGGGGTTCGGGCTACACCTTC.

CDR3: CASSKSGGYDEQFF. CDR3 bases: TGTGCCAGCTCCAAAAGCGGGGGGTACGATGAGCAGTTCTTC. V gene TRBV18 combines with J gene TRBJ2-1; 9 bases line up with TRBD2. The CDR3 is 14 residues long. Per germline, CDR1 KGHSH and CDR2 LQKENI. The junction had 8 bases not matched to a gene; V was cut back by 6 bases and J by 8 bases.

The gene calls are TRBV10-3 and TRBJ1-2, with D tentatively TRBD1 (5 bases). Germline V gene sequence: CDR1 ENHRY, CDR2 SYGVKD. Trimming pared 2 bases from V and 8 bases from J, leaving 12 bases between. The CDR3 has 13 amino acids. The CDR3, as DNA: TGTGCCATCAGTGAGACGGAGACAGTAGGCTACACCTTC. Encoded protein: CAISETETVGYTF.

As for this clone: Other DNA variants within this sample encode the same CDR3. The chain uses TRBV20-1 and TRBJ2-7, with a weak D call TRBD2 (5 bases). Deletions cut 5 bases from V and 4 bases from J, with 6 bases between. The CDR3 length is 10 residues. Germline V gene data show CDR1 as DFQATT and CDR2 as SNEGSKA (reference sequence). The CDR3 here is CSAGGYEQYF. The CDR3 bases are TGCAGTGCTGGCGGGTACGAGCAGTACTTC.

V gene TRBV7-9 combines with J gene TRBJ2-4, with D tentatively TRBD1 (5 bases). This CDR3 has 16 amino acids. In germline, CDR1 is SEHNR, CDR2 FQNEAQ (reference sequence). Trimming removed 3 bases from V and 6 bases from J, with 18 bases in between. The CDR3: CASSLDAGFAGNIQYF. In DNA form, the CDR3 reads TGTGCCAGCAGCTTGGACGCAGGGTTTGCAGGAAACATTCAGTACTTC.

The chain couples TRBV15 to TRBJ1-1, with D unresolved. V was trimmed by 1 base and J by 3 bases, leaving 9 bases between them. CDR1 is LNHNV and CDR2 is YYDKDF in the germline V gene (reference sequence). There are 14 residues in the CDR3. CDR3 sequence (DNA): TGTGCCACCAGCAGAGTTCCGAGGGACACTGAAGCTTTCTTT. Amino acid sequence: CATSRVPRDTEAFF.